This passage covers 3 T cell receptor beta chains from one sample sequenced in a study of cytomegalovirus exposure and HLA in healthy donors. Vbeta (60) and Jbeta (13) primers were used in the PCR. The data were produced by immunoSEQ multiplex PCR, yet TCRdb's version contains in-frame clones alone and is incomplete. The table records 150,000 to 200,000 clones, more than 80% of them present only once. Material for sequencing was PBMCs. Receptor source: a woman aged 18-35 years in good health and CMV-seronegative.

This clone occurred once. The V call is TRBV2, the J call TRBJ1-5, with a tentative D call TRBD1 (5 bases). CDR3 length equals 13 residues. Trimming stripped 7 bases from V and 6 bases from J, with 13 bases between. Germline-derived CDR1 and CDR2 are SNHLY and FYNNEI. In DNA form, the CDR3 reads TGTGCCAGCACCAGGGAGGAGGGTCAGCCCCAGCATTTT. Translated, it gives CASTREEGQPQHF.

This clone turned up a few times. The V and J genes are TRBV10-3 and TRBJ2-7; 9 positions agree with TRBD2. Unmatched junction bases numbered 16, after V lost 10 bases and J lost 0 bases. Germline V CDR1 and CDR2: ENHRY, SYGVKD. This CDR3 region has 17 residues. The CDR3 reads CATRPMGRLAASYEQYF. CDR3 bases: TGTGCCACGCGACCGATGGGCCGACTAGCGGCCTCCTACGAGCAGTACTTC.

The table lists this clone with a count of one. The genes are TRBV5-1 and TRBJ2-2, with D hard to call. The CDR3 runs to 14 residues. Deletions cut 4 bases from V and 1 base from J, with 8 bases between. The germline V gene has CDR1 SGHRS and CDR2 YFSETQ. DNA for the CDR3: TGCGCCAGCAGCCTCGGAGAGAACACCGGGGAGCTGTTTTTT. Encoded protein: CASSLGENTGELFF.